Each of the 8 T cell receptor beta chains below was sequenced from the same sample in a study of T cells in Graves' hyperthyroidism and ophthalmopathy. Using RNA transcripts as the source, TCR beta CDR3 regions were amplified. TCR CDR3 regions were first amplified by RT-PCR with HTBI primers. MiXCR, run by TCRdb on the multiplex PCR reads, gives a single entry per CDR3 protein. Among around 500,000 distinct CDR3 sequences listed, around 16% were seen once. Specimen: blood. The receptors originated from a woman aged 25 to 39 with Graves' ophthalmopathy.

The table lists this clonotype with many counts. V usage is TRBV3-1 and J usage is TRBJ1-2; D unclear. V lost 3 bases and J 7 bases, leaving 9 bases between the germline ends. The CDR3 extends over 12 amino acids. Germline V gene data show CDR1 as LGHDT and CDR2 as YNNKEL (reference sequence). DNA of the CDR3: TGTGCCAGCAGCCAGGGGTTTGGTGGCTACACCTTC. It codes for CASSQGFGGYTF.

This chain joins TRBV4-3 and TRBJ2-3; weak D call: TRBD2 (5 bases). V was shortened by 4 bases and J by 4 bases, with 9 bases between the two germline ends. The germline V gene has CDR1 LGHNA and CDR2 YSLEER. This CDR3 has 13 amino acids. CDR3 coding DNA: TGCGCCAGCAGCCGAGAGGGCGCAGATACGCAGTATTTT. Translated, it gives CASSREGADTQYF.

This clonotype was detected only a few times. The chain couples TRBV5-1 to TRBJ1-4; D unresolved. There are 16 residues in the CDR3. The germline gives CDR1 SGHRS, CDR2 YFSETQ. V lost 1 base to trimming and J lost 6 bases, with 16 bases between them. The CDR3 is CASSLKKRELDEKLFF. The CDR3 DNA is TGCGCCAGCAGCTTGAAAAAAAGAGAACTCGATGAAAAACTGTTTTTT. The full variable domain, completed using reference TRBV5-1 and TRBJ1-4, is KAGVTQTPRYLIKTRGQQVTLSCSPISGHRSVSWYQQTPGQGLQFLFEYFSETQRNKGNFPGRFSGRQFSNSRSEMNVSTLELGDSALYLCASSLKKRELDEKLFFGSGTQLSVL.

This rearrangement joins TRBV7-2 to TRBJ2-1; 10 bases are a match to TRBD2. The CDR3 length is 17 residues. J gave up 5 bases and V 5 bases, and 12 bases lay outside the gene matches. Germline V gene data show CDR1 as SGHTA and CDR2 as FQGNSA. The CDR3 reads CASSRTSGLKGDNEQFF. CDR3 in DNA: TGTGCCAGCAGCCGGACTAGCGGTCTCAAGGGAGACAATGAGCAGTTCTTC.

The chain carries TRBV4-1 and TRBJ2-1; 10 positions agree with TRBD1. The ends lost 0 bases at V and 9 bases at J; junction bases unmatched: 5. The CDR3 sequence is 15 residues long. The germline V gene has CDR1 MGHRA and CDR2 YSYEKL. The CDR3 region is CASSQEGTGVGEQFF. The CDR3 DNA follows: TGCGCCAGCAGCCAAGAGGGGACAGGGGTGGGTGAGCAGTTCTTC.

V usage is TRBV10-3 and J usage is TRBJ2-7; D unclear. The CDR3 runs 13 residues. Germline V gene sequence: CDR1 ENHRY, CDR2 SYGVKD. V dropped 4 bases and J dropped 4 bases, with 11 bases sitting between them. CDR3 nucleotide sequence: TGTGCCATCAGTGGTGAACAGCATTACGAGCAGTACTTC. Amino acid sequence: CAISGEQHYEQYF.

This clonotype was observed at least ten times. The chain joins TRBV28 to TRBJ2-1, with unresolved D. Trimming pared 4 bases from V and 0 bases from J, leaving 19 bases between. There are 18 residues in the CDR3. Germline assignment: CDR1 MDHEN and CDR2 SYDVKM. CDR3: CASSSTLGGSTSYNEQFF. The CDR3 bases are TGTGCCAGCAGTTCAACGTTGGGTGGCAGTACCTCCTACAATGAGCAGTTCTTC.

This chain links TRBV6-9 with TRBJ2-7; D is unresolved. The CDR3 covers 14 residues. V lost 3 bases and J 2 bases, leaving 11 bases between the germline ends. In germline, CDR1 is MNHGY, CDR2 SVAAGI. This CDR3 reads CASSYRQETYEQYF. As DNA, the CDR3 is TGTGCCAGCAGTTACCGCCAGGAGACCTACGAGCAGTACTTC.